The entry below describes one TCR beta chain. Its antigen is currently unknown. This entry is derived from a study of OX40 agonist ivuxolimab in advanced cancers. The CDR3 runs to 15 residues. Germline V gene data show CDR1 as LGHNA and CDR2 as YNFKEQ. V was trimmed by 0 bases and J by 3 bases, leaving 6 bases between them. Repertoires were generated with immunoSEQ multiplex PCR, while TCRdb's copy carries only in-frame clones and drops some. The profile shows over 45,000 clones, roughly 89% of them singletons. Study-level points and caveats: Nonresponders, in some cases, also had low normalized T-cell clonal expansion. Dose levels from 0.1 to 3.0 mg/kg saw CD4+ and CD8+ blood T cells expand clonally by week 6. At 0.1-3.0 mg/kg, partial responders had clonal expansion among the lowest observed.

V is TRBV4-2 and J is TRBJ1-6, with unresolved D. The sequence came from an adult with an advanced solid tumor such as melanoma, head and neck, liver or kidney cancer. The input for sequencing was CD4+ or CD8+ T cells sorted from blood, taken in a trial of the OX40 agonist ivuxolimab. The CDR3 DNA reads TGTGCCAGCAGCCAAGACAACATCTATAATTCACCCCTCCACTTT. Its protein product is CASSQDNIYNSPLHF.